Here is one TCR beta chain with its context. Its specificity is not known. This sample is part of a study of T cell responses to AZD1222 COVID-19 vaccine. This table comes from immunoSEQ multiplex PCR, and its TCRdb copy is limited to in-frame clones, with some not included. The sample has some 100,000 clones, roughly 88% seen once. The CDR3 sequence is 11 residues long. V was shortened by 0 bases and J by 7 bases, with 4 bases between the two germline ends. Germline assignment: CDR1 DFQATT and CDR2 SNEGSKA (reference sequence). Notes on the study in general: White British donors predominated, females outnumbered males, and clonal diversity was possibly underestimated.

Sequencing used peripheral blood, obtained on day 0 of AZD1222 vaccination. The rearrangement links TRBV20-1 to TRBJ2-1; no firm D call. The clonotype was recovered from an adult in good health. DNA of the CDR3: TGCAGTGCTAGAGAGGGGAATGAGCAGTTCTTC. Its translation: CSAREGNEQFF.